The present T cell receptor (beta chain) was sequenced within a study of T-cell reconstitution after alpha-beta-depleted transplantation in children (dated by TCRdb to the mid-2010s). At the level of the whole study: Using TCR repertoire profiling, the study quantitatively followed how T-cell immune reconstitution unfolded in children after TCRalphabeta/CD19-depleted allogeneic hematopoietic cell transplantation.

The library relied on PCR. Instrument used: Illumina HiSeq 2500. TCR library preparation used molecular barcoding, with unique molecular identifiers applied to normalize quantification of the TCRbeta repertoire. Starting from the raw public reads, TCRdb applied fastp trimming at Q25, assembled clones with MiXCR and retained in-frame beta chains. Each CDR3 protein appears once, grouped with its most common genes and DNA. This sample comprises about 870,000 distinct CDR3 sequences, 16% of them detected only once. Roughly 4.8% of the sample lies in the top ten. According to the study, the label for this sample's treatment or condition signals: allogeneic hematopoietic cell transplantation with graft depleted of TCRalphabeta T cells and CD19 B cells. The transplant recipients were children given TCRalphabeta/CD19-depleted allogeneic hematopoietic cell grafts. A few counts support this clonotype. Its specific antigen is unknown. There are no base qualities to consult, and no much larger clone falls within one base.

Summary of the overall study and its limitations: The frequencies of hyperexpanded clones fell over the following months, and after one year, T-cell counts and TCRbeta diversity were mostly attributed to newly produced T cells. Apparently early alphabetaT-cell count recovery about two months after transplant reportedly relied on only several hundred rapidly expanded clones derived from non-depleted graft cells. In some patients, high TCRbeta diversity at day 60 was attributed to recipient T cells and intrathymic progenitors that had survived conditioning.

Via the germline V gene, CDR1 is SGHRS and CDR2 YFSETQ. Germline trimming: 5 bases from V, 12 bases from J; junction bases outside gene matches: 14. From its cysteine to its phenylalanine, the CDR3 spans 14 amino acids. Only the CDR3 region is kept as DNA, spanning 42 bases read in frame from base 1. The V and J genes are TRBV5-1 and TRBJ1-5; a stretch of 7 junction bases matches TRBD1. This TCR was sampled from a male patient between 5 and 17 years old who had a stem cell transplant for acute lymphoblastic leukemia, so the T cells may come from the graft donor. The sample in question was PBMCs, mostly from graft donor cells, obtained 360 days after TCRalphabeta/CD19-depleted stem cell transplant. For the CDR3, the sequence is CASSRGQGDEIQHF. The nucleotide sequence is TGCGCCAGCAGTAGAGGGCAGGGGGACGAGATCCAGCATTTT.